The 6 T cell receptor beta chains listed next were all sequenced from one sample in a study of blood T cell repertoires in COVID-19 (dated by TCRdb to the early 2020s). The library was built by means of the immunoSEQ multiplex PCR assay. What TCRdb holds here is the immuneACCESS table cut down to in-frame rearrangements. Part of the clones is not present; checked against another copy, under half of the missing clones reflect an unresolved V gene, and the others are unexplained. The sample records 45,000 to 55,000 clones, about 82% of which are singletons. Under 30% of the sample is held by the ten biggest clonotypes. The sequenced material came from peripheral blood. Every receptor here comes from an elderly woman with acute or convalescent COVID-19.

J is TRBJ1-1 and V is TRBV3-1 (or the pseudogene TRBV3-2); the D is unclear. Between the trimmed V and J ends, which lost 4 bases and 5 bases, there was a span of 17 bases. This CDR3 has 15 residues. Germline V gives CDR1 LGHDT, CDR2 YNNKEL (reference sequence). The DNA for the CDR3 is TGTGCCAGCAGCCCATTGGGAGTTCGGGAAACTGAAGCTTTCTTT. This codes for CASSPLGVRETEAFF.

This sequence joins TRBV11-3 and TRBJ1-3; no clear D gene. V dropped 5 bases and J dropped 3 bases, with 14 bases sitting between them. Germline V gene data show CDR1 as SGHNT and CDR2 as YENEEA. The CDR3 runs to 15 residues. CDR3 region: CASSVGMEFGNTIYF. CDR3 DNA: TGTGCCAGCAGCGTCGGGATGGAGTTTGGAAACACCATATATTTT.

The count of this clone is one. This chain joins TRBV18 and TRBJ2-2, with 7 bases that match TRBD1. V was clipped by 5 bases and J by 1 base; unmatched bases: 7. CDR1 and CDR2 (germline): KGHSH, LQKENI. This CDR3 spans 16 amino acids. The CDR3 DNA reads as TGTGCCAGCTCATTACAGGGGATCAAGAACACCGGGGAGCTGTTTTTT. Translating it yields CASSLQGIKNTGELFF. The complete variable domain, with remaining parts taken from reference TRBV18 and TRBJ2-2, reads NAGVMQNPRHLVRRRGQEARLRCSPMKGHSHVYWYRQLPEEGLKFMVYLQKENIIDESGMPKERFSAEFPKEGPSILRIQQVVRGDSAAYFCASSLQGIKNTGELFFGEGSRLTVL.

The chain has TRBV2 and TRBJ2-2; a possible D gene is TRBD1 (6 bases). V shed 4 bases and J shed 5 bases, with 11 bases lying between them. From germline, CDR1 is SNHLY and CDR2 FYNNEI. This CDR3 has 14 amino acids. This CDR3 is CASSVQGVTGELFF. For the CDR3, the DNA is TGTGCCAGCAGTGTACAGGGAGTTACCGGGGAGCTGTTTTTT.

The chain carries TRBV7-3 and TRBJ1-1; D remains unclear. In germline, CDR1 is SGHTA, CDR2 FQGTGA. This CDR3 is 14 amino acids long. The germline V and J ends were trimmed by 5 bases and 4 bases, with 14 bases remaining between them. The CDR3 is CASSRGATGTEAFF. DNA for the CDR3: TGTGCCAGCAGCCGTGGAGCCACGGGCACTGAAGCTTTCTTT.

V usage is TRBV6-4 and J usage is TRBJ2-1, with TRBD1 identical over 7 bases. J lost 3 bases, V lost 6 bases, and 14 bases had no gene match. Germline loops: CDR1 MRHNA, CDR2 SNTAGT. The CDR3 runs 17 residues. The CDR3 sequence: CASSRPPRQGVYNEQFF. The DNA for the CDR3 is TGTGCCAGCAGCCGCCCTCCTCGGCAGGGGGTCTACAATGAGCAGTTCTTC.